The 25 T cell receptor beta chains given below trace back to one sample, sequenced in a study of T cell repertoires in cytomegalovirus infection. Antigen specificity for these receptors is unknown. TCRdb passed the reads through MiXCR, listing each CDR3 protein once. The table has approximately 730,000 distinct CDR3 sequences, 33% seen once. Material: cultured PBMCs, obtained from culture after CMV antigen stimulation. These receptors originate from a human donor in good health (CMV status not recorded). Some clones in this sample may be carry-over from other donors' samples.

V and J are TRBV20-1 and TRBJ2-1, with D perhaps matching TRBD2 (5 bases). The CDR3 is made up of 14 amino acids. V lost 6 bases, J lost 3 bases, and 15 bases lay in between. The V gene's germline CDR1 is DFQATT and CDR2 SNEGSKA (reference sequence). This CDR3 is CSASTTQFYNEQFF. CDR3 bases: TGCAGTGCGTCGACTACCCAGTTCTACAATGAGCAGTTCTTC.

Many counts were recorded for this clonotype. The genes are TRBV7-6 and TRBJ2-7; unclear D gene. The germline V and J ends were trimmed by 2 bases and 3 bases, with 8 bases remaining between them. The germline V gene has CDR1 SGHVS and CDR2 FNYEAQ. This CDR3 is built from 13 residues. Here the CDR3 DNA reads TGTGCCAGCAGCTTATCAGCCGACTACGAGCAGTACTTC. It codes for CASSLSADYEQYF.

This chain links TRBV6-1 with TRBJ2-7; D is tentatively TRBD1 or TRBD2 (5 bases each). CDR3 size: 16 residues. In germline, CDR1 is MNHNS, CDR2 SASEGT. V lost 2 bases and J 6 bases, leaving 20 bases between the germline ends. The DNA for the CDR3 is TGTGCCAGCAGTGAATGGGTAGGGACGCCCGTCAGCGAGCAGTACTTC. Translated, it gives CASSEWVGTPVSEQYF.

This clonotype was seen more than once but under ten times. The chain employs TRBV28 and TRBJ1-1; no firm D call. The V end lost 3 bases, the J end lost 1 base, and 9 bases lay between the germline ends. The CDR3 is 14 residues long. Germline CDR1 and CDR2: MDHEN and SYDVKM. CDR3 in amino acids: CASSLTPGNTEAFF. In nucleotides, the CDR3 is TGTGCCAGCAGTTTGACCCCGGGGAACACTGAAGCTTTCTTT.

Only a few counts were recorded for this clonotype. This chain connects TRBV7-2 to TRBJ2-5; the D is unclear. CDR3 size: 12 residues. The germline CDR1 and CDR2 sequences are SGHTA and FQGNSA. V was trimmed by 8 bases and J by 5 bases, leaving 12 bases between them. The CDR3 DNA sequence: TGTGCCAGCTCCTCGGACCTGGAGACCCAGTACTTC. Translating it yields CASSSDLETQYF.

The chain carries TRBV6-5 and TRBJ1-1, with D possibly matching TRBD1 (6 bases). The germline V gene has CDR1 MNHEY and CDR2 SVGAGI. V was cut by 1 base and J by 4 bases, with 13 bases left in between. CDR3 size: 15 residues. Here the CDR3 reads CASSYYPGATTEAFF. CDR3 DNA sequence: TGTGCCAGCAGTTACTACCCGGGGGCGACCACTGAAGCTTTCTTT.

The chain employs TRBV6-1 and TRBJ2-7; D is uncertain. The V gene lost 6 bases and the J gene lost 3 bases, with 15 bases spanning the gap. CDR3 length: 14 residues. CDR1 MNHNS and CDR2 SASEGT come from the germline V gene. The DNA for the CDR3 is TGTGCCAGCAGCGGAGAGTTCATTTTCTACGAGCAGTACTTC. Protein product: CASSGEFIFYEQYF.

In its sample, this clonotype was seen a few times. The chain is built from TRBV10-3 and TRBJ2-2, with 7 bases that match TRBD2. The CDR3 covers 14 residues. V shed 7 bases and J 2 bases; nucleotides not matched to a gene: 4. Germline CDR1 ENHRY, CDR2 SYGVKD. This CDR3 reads CAINSGANTGELFF. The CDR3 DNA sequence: TGTGCCATCAACAGCGGGGCAAACACCGGGGAGCTGTTTTTT.

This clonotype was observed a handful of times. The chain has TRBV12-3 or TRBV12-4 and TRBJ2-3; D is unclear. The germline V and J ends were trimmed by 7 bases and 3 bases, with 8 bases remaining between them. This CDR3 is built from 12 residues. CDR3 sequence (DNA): TGTGCCAGCACCTCCATTACAGATACGCAGTATTTT. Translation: CASTSITDTQYF.

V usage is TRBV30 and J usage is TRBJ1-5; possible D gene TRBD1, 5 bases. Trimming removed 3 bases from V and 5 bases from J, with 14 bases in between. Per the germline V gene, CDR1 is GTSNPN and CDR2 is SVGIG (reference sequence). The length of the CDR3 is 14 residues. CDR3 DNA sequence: TGTGCCTGGAGCCTAGGGACGTTGGATCAGCCCCAGCATTTT. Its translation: CAWSLGTLDQPQHF. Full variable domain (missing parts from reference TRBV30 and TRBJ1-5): SQTIHQWPATLVQPVGSPLSLECTVEGTSNPNLYWYRQAAGRGLQLLFYSVGIGQISSEVPQNLSASRPQDRQFILSSKKLLLSDSGFYLCAWSLGTLDQPQHFGDGTRLSIL.

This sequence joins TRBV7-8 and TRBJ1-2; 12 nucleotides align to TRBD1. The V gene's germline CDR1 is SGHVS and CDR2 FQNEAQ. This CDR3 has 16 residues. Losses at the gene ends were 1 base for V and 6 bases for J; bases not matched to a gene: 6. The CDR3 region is CASSLGWDRGPNGYTF. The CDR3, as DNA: TGTGCCAGCAGCTTAGGCTGGGACAGGGGGCCCAATGGCTACACCTTC.

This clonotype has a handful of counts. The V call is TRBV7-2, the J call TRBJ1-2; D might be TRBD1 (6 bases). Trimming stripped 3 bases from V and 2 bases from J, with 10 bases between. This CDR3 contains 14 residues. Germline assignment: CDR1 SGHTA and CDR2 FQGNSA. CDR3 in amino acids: CASSLRGVNYGYTF. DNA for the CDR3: TGTGCCAGCAGCTTGAGGGGGGTGAACTATGGCTACACCTTC.

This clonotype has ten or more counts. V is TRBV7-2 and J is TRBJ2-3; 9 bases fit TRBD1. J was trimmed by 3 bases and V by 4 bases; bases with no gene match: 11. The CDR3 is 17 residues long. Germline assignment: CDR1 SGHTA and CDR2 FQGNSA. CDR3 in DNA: TGTGCCAGCAGCTCCCCCCCGGGACAGGGATGGACAGATACGCAGTATTTT. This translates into CASSSPPGQGWTDTQYF.

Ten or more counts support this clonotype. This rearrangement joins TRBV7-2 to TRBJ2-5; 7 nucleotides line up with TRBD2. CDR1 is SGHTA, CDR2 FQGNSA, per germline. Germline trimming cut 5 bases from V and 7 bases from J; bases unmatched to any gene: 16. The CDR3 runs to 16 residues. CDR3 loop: CASSPPSGGARGTQYF. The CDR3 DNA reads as TGTGCCAGCAGCCCACCGTCGGGAGGAGCTAGGGGGACCCAGTACTTC.

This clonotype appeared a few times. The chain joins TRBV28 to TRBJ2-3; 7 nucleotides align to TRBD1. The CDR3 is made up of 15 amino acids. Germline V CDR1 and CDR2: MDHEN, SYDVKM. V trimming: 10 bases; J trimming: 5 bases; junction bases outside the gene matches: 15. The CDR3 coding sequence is TGTGCCACCCAACCGGGACAGTCCATGGGAGATACGCAGTATTTT. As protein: CATQPGQSMGDTQYF. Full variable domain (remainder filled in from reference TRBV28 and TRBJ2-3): DVKVTQSSRYLVKRTGEKVFLECVQDMDHENMFWYRQDPGLGLRLIYFSYDVKMKEKGDIPEGYSVSREKKERFSLILESASTNQTSMYLCATQPGQSMGDTQYFGPGTRLTVL.

The CDR3 DNA reads as TGTGCCTGGAGTGTACCGGGTCAGGAAAAACTGTTTTTT. Protein: CAWSVPGQEKLFF. The J gene is TRBJ1-4, the V gene TRBV30; D gene uncertain. The CDR3 sequence is 13 residues long. Trimming left V 0 bases short and J 8 bases short, with 10 bases between. Germline CDR1 and CDR2: GTSNPN and SVGIG (reference sequence). The entire variable domain, with the rest obtained from reference TRBV30 and TRBJ1-4, is as follows: SQTIHQWPATLVQPVGSPLSLECTVEGTSNPNLYWYRQAAGRGLQLLFYSVGIGQISSEVPQNLSASRPQDRQFILSSKKLLLSDSGFYLCAWSVPGQEKLFFGSGTQLSVL.

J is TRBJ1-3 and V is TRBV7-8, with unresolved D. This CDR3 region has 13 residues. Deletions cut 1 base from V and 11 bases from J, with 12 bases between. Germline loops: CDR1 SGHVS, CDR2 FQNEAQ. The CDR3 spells CASSLGGLTAIYF. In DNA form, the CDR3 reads TGTGCCAGCAGCTTAGGCGGATTGACCGCCATATATTTT.

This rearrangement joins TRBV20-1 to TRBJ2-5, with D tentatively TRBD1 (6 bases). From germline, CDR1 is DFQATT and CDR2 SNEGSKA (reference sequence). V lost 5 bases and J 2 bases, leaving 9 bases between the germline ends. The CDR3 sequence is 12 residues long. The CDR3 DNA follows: TGCAGTGCTCAGGGGATACAAGAGACCCAGTACTTC. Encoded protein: CSAQGIQETQYF.

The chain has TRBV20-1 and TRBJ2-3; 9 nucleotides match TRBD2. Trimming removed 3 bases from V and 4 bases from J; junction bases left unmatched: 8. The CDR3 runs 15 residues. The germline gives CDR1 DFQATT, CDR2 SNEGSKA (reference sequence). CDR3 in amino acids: CSARETSGGADTQYF. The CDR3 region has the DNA TGCAGTGCTAGGGAGACTAGCGGCGGGGCAGATACGCAGTATTTT.

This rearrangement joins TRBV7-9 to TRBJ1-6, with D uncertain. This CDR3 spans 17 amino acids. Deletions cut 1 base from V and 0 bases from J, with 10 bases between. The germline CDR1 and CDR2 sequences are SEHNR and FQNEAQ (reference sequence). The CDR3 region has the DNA TGTGCCAGCAGCTTAGTTTTGGGCAGCTCCTATAATTCACCCCTCCACTTT. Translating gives CASSLVLGSSYNSPLHF.

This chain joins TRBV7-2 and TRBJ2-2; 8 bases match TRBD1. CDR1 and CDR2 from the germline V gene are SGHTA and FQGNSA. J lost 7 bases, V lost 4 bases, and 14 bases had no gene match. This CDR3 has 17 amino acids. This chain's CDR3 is CASSSYPSGGNGGELFF. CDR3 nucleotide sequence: TGTGCCAGCAGCTCGTATCCTTCAGGGGGCAATGGCGGGGAGCTGTTTTTT.

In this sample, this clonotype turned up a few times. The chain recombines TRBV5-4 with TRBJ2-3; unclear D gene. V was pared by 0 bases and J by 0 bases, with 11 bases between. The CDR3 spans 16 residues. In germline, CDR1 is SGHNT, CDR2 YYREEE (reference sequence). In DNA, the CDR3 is TGTGCCAGCAGCTTGGACGGGTCCTCTAGCACAGATACGCAGTATTTT. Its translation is CASSLDGSSSTDTQYF.

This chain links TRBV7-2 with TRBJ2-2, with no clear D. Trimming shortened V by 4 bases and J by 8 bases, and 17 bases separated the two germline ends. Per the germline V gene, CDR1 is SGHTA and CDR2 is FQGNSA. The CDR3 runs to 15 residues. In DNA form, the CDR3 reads TGTGCCAGCAGCTCGCAACCGGGCACAGTGGGGGAGCTGTTTTTT. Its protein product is CASSSQPGTVGELFF.

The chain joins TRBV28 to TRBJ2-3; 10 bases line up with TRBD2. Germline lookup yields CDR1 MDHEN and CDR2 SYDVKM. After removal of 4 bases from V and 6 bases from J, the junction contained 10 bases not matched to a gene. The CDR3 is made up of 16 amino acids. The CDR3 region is CASSSNSGGAIDTQYF. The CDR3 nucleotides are TGTGCCAGCAGTTCCAACAGCGGGGGGGCCATTGATACGCAGTATTTT.

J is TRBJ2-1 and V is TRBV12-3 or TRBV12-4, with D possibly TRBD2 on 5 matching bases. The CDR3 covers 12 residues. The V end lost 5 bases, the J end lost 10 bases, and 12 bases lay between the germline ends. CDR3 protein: CASSTLVAEQFF. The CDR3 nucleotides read TGTGCCAGCAGTACCCTCGTAGCGGAGCAGTTCTTC.